This T cell receptor beta chain was observed in a study of metastatic and nonmetastatic thyroid tumors (dated by TCRdb to the early 2020s). Context from the whole study: The researchers compared repertoires between peripheral blood samples and tumor or nodule tissue samples from patients with malignant or benign thyroid disease. What the work shows at the level of the full study, not this receptor alone: TCR beta diversity was reported as significantly higher in malignant tumors than in benign nodules, in both blood and tumor samples.

As regards this clone: Its antigen has not been determined. Nothing much larger sits one base from this clone, and base qualities are not available.

Before undergoing thyroid surgery, none of the patients had been given any kind of treatment. Patient clinical samples collected from 2012 to 2018 were retrospectively analysed using T-cell receptor beta sequencing. Trimming removed 3 bases from V and 1 base from J, leaving 13 bases between the germline ends. Inclusive of the bounding cysteine and phenylalanine, the CDR3 is 16 residues long. This entry keeps only the CDR3 DNA: 48 bases, framed from base 1. The germline V gene (reference sequence) provides CDR1 PRHDT and CDR2 FYEKMQ. Libraries were built with PCR. Sequenced using an Illumina HiSeq 4000. High-throughput sequencing was used to profile the TCR beta-chain CDR3 region of every patient. The study's processing was this. Drawing on CDR3 differences between clinicopathological groups, the researchers built a classifier meant to tell apart patients with distant-metastatic papillary thyroid cancer. The Shannon index was used to assess repertoire diversity, and the Morisita-Horn index was used to assess tumor-blood repertoire similarity. TCRdb cleaned the public reads at Q25 with fastp, built clones with MiXCR and kept in-frame beta chains. TCRdb, rather than the study authors, made the V and J calls. The sample records some 22,000 clones, about 18% of which are singletons. Jointly, the top ten make up roughly 20% of the sample.

The V gene is TRBV13 and the J gene is TRBJ1-5, and perhaps TRBD1 as D gene, on 5 matching bases. The clonotype comes from a male donor with papillary thyroid cancer or a benign thyroid nodule (not recorded which). Some clones in this sample may be carry-over from other donors' samples. What was sequenced was blood. The CDR3 protein: CASSFGGDLSNQPQHF. The nucleotides are TGTGCCAGCAGCTTCGGGGGGGACCTCAGCAATCAGCCCCAGCATTTT.